This T cell receptor (beta chain) comes out of a study of OX40 agonist ivuxolimab in advanced cancers. About the study: Every 2 weeks, patients received ivuxolimab intravenously, dosed at 0.01 to 10 mg/kg. The mean age was approximately 60 years, ranging from roughly 23 to 90, with under 90% of participants male. Participants could have had prior anti-PD-1, anti-PD-L1 or anti-CTLA-4 therapy, and approximately 40% had some. Three patients got partial responses; one had hepatocellular carcinoma and two had cutaneous melanoma.

Sequencing was performed with immunoSEQ multiplex PCR; in TCRdb, only in-frame clones are kept and a portion is missing. The table shows about 45,000 clones, with roughly 91% occurring only once. The CDR3 consists of 13 residues. Between the trimmed V and J ends, which lost 1 base and 8 bases, there was a span of 11 bases. In germline, CDR1 is SEHNR, CDR2 FQNEAQ (reference sequence). The rearrangement uses TRBV7-9 and TRBJ2-5; unclear D gene. The origin of this receptor is an adult with an advanced solid tumor such as melanoma, head and neck, liver or kidney cancer. The specimen comprised CD4+ or CD8+ T cells sorted from blood, sampled in a trial of the OX40 agonist ivuxolimab. CDR3 sequence reads: CASSLGTAGTQYF. CDR3 in DNA: TGTGCCAGCAGCTTAGGGACGGCTGGAACCCAGTACTTC.